This T cell receptor beta chain was sequenced for a study of T cell responses to AZD1222 COVID-19 vaccine. Study-wide points: Clonal diversity may have been underestimated, and the donors were mostly white British, with more females than males. In the spike-specific TCR repertoire, nearly half reportedly target unmutated variant regions. Repertoire sampling happened only post peak T cell response.

This CDR3 comprises 12 residues. The germline V gene has CDR1 GTSNPN and CDR2 SVGIG (reference sequence). V was clipped by 5 bases and J by 8 bases, with 13 bases between them. A remark on this clone: What it binds is unknown.

Assay: immunoSEQ multiplex PCR; the TCRdb copy retains only in-frame clones and omits some. The sample consists of around 100,000 clones, about 87% of them appearing once. The TCR originated in an adult in good health. The chain joins TRBV30 to TRBJ2-1; D unclear. The sample here was peripheral blood, taken on day 0 of AZD1222 vaccination. The chain's CDR3 is CAWAFLGYEQFF. The CDR3 coding sequence is TGTGCCTGGGCCTTTCTGGGCTATGAGCAGTTCTTC.